Listed below are T cell receptor beta chains from one sample, sequenced in a study of OX40 agonist ivuxolimab in advanced cancers. Here immunoSEQ multiplex PCR was the method, and the copy in TCRdb shows in-frame clones only, minus some. The sample holds some 35,000 clones, more than 75% seen once. The source was CD4+ or CD8+ T cells sorted from blood, collected in a trial of the OX40 agonist ivuxolimab. These receptor sequences come from an adult with an advanced solid tumor such as melanoma, head and neck, liver or kidney cancer. Each CDR3 is given with its conserved first and last residue. D genes are given only for firm matches. For some rows the clone size is stated as once, few or many, or as a class when expanded; others skip it.

V gene	clone size	D gene	J gene	CDR3 DNA	CDR3 protein
TRBV5-8	.	.	TRBJ1-2	TGTGCCAGCATCCTACGTCCACGAAAGACCTATGGCTACACCTTC	CASILRPRKTYGYTF
TRBV10-2	.	TRBD1	TRBJ1-1	TGCGCCAGCAGGACTACAGGGGGCAACACTGAAGCTTTCTTT	CASRTTGGNTEAFF
TRBV7-2	.	.	TRBJ2-7	TGTGCCAGCAGCGCCGGGGGATTTAGGTACGAGCAGTACTTC	CASSAGGFRYEQYF
TRBV27	.	.	TRBJ1-1	TGTGCCAGCAGTTCAGGGGTGAACACTGAAGCTTTCTTT	CASSSGVNTEAFF
TRBV11-2	.	.	TRBJ2-4	TGTGCCAGCAGCGAGGCAGGTGCTGGCAAAAACATTCAGTACTTC	CASSEAGAGKNIQYF
TRBV5-4	.	TRBD2	TRBJ2-1	TGTGCCAGCAGCCCCACCCTAACCGGGACTAGCAGCAATGAGCAGTTCTTC	CASSPTLTGTSSNEQFF
TRBV28	.	TRBD2	TRBJ2-4	TGTGCCAGCAGTTTATTGGGACTAGCGGGGGTTCTAGCCAAAAACATTCAGTACTTC	CASSLLGLAGVLAKNIQYF
TRBV5-1	.	.	TRBJ1-3	TGCGCCAGCAGCCGGCGGGGGGGCGAAGACGGAAACACCATATATTTT	CASSRRGGEDGNTIYF
TRBV5-1	.	.	TRBJ1-2	TGCGCCAGCAGTCTAGGAACTAACTATGGCTACACCTTC	CASSLGTNYGYTF
TRBV2	.	.	TRBJ1-1	TGTGCCAGCAGTGACCACGGGCAGCATAGCGAAGCTTTCTTT	CASSDHGQHSEAFF
TRBV7-7	.	TRBD2	TRBJ2-5	TGTGCCAGCAGCTCGGGACTAGCGAAGACCCAGTACTTC	CASSSGLAKTQYF
TRBV7-2	.	.	TRBJ1-1	TGTGCCAGCAGCTTAAACACCAACACTGAAGCTTTCTTT	CASSLNTNTEAFF
TRBV5-1	.	TRBD2	TRBJ2-3	TGCGCCAGCAGCTTGATGGGGGGGACGATAGATACGCAGTATTTT	CASSLMGGTIDTQYF
TRBV6-5	.	TRBD1	TRBJ1-2	TGTGCCAGCTTTTCGTCAACAGGGGGTGGCTACACCTTC	CASFSSTGGGYTF
TRBV7-8	.	.	TRBJ1-2	TGTGCCAGCAGCTTATATGCCACGGGGGGCTATGGCTACACCTTC	CASSLYATGGYGYTF
TRBV14	.	.	TRBJ2-5	TGTGCCAGCAGCCGGACTATCCAAGAGACCCAGTACTTC	CASSRTIQETQYF
TRBV7-9	.	.	TRBJ1-5	TGTGCCAGCAGCTTGGACGTAGATCAGCCCCAGCATTTT	CASSLDVDQPQHF
TRBV5-1	medium-sized	.	TRBJ1-1	TGCGCCAGCAGCAGATTCGACGGTAACACTGAAGCTTTCTTT	CASSRFDGNTEAFF
TRBV10-3	.	.	TRBJ1-2	TGTGCCATCAGTGATCGGATTAACTATGGCTACACCTTC	CAISDRINYGYTF
TRBV10-2	.	TRBD2	TRBJ2-2	TGCGCCAGCAGTAAACTAGCGGGGAACACCGGGGAGCTGTTTTTT	CASSKLAGNTGELFF
TRBV29-1	.	.	TRBJ1-1	TGCAGCGTTGGGGGGGCAGGAGTGAAGACTGAAGCTTTCTTT	CSVGGAGVKTEAFF
TRBV10-3	.	.	TRBJ2-7	TGTGCCATCAGTGAGTCCCGGTACGAGCAGTACTTC	CAISESRYEQYF
TRBV25-1	once	.	TRBJ1-5	TGTGCCAGCAGTGAATACTTCGATCAGCCCCCGCATTTT	CASSEYFDQPPHF
TRBV2	few	TRBD1	TRBJ2-7	TGTGCCAGCAGTCAAGGACAGGTGCGGGAGCAGTACTTC	CASSQGQVREQYF
TRBV5-1	.	.	TRBJ1-1	TGCGCCAGCAGCTTGACCAAGGAGCCCTACACTGAAGCTTTCTTT	CASSLTKEPYTEAFF
TRBV6-1	.	.	TRBJ1-2	TGTGCCAGCAGTGAAATACGGTCTAGGTATGGCTACACCTTC	CASSEIRSRYGYTF
TRBV27	.	.	TRBJ2-2	TGTGCCAGCATTGGGGGCACCGGGGAGCTGTTTTTT	CASIGGTGELFF
TRBV11-2	.	TRBD1	TRBJ1-1	TGTGCCAGCAGCTTGGGGACAGCTTACACTGAAGCTTTCTTT	CASSLGTAYTEAFF
TRBV5-1	.	TRBD1	TRBJ1-2	TGCGCCAGCAGCTCGGGACAGGGGGCAATTCTCCATGGCTACACCTTC	CASSSGQGAILHGYTF
TRBV5-5	.	.	TRBJ2-2	TGTGCCAGCAGCTTGGCACCGGGAGACGGGGAGCTGTTTTTT	CASSLAPGDGELFF
TRBV7-9	few	.	TRBJ2-7	TGTGCCAGCAGCGTATCGGTGGCAGACGAGCAGTACTTC	CASSVSVADEQYF
TRBV6-5	.	.	TRBJ2-7	TGTGCCAGCAGTTACCGGCAGGGGAATGGGGAGCAGTACTTC	CASSYRQGNGEQYF